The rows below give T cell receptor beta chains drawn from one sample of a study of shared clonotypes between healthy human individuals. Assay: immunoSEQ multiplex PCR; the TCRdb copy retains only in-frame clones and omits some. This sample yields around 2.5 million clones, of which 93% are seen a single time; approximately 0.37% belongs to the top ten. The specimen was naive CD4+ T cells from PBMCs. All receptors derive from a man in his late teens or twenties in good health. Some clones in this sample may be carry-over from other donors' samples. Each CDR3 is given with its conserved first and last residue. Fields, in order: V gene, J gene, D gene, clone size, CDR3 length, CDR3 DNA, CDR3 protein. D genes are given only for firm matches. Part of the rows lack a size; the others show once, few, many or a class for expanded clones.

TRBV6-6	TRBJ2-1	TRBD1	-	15	TGTGCCAGCAGTAGACTGGCGGGACAGGGGAATGAGCAGTTCTTC	CASSRLAGQGNEQFF
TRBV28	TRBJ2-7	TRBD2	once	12	TGTGCCAGCGAAGGACTAGCCTACGAGCAGTACTTC	CASEGLAYEQYF
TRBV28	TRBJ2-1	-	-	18	TGTGCCAGCAGTTTGGGCGGGATACACCTGAGCTCCTACAATGAGCAGTTCTTC	CASSLGGIHLSSYNEQFF
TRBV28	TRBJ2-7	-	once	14	TGTGCCAGCAGTTCCCCCTCTCAGGTCTACGAGCAGTACTTC	CASSSPSQVYEQYF
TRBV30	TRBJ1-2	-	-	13	TGTGCGGGAGGTCCACAGGAGGGCTATGGCTACACCTTC	CAGGPQEGYGYTF
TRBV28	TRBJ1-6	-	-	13	TGTGCCAGCGGAATTGAACAGTTAGCCACCCTCCACTTT	CASGIEQLATLHF
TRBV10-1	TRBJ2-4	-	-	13	TGCGCCAGCAGTGACCGGGTCAAAAACATTCAGTACTTC	CASSDRVKNIQYF
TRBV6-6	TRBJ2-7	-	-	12	TGTGCCAGCAGTTTCACTAGCAGCGAGCAGTACTTC	CASSFTSSEQYF
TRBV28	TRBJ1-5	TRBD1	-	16	TGTGCCAGCAGGGGGGACAGCCTTGGGAGCAATCAGCCCCAGCATTTT	CASRGDSLGSNQPQHF
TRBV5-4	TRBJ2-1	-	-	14	TGTGCCAGCAGCGTGACCCAGGGGGAGGATGAGCAGTTCTTC	CASSVTQGEDEQFF
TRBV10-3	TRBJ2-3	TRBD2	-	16	TGTGCCATCAGATTGGGACTAGCGGGAACGCAAGATACGCAGTATTTT	CAIRLGLAGTQDTQYF
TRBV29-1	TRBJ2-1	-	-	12	TGCAGCGCAAACGGGGGATACAATGAGCAGTTCTTC	CSANGGYNEQFF
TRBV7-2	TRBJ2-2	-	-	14	TGTGCCAGCTCGAGCCTAGTAAACACCGGGGAGCTGTTTTTT	CASSSLVNTGELFF
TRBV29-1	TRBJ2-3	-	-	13	TGCAGCGTGGTCGAGGGGCCAGTAGATACGCAGTATTTT	CSVVEGPVDTQYF
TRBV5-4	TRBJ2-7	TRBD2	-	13	TGTGCCAGCAGCTTGAGCGGGATCGACGAGCAGTACTTC	CASSLSGIDEQYF
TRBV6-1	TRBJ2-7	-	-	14	TGTGCCAGCAGTGAAAACTGGGAGTCCTACGAGCAGTACTTC	CASSENWESYEQYF
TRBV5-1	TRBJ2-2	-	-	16	TGCGCCAGCAGCTTGTTGACGGGAGCGATTACCGGGGAGCTGTTTTTT	CASSLLTGAITGELFF
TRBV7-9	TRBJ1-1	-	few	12	TGTGCCAGCAGCCGGGCGGCAGCTGAAGCTTTCTTT	CASSRAAAEAFF
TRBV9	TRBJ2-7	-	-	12	TGTGCCAGCAGCGGCAGCGGAGACGAGCAGTACTTC	CASSGSGDEQYF
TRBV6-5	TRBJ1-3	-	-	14	TGTGCCAGCAGTTACTCTACCACTGGAAACACCATATATTTT	CASSYSTTGNTIYF
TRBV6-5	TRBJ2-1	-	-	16	TGTGCCAGCAGTTACTCGACCGACGGCTCCTACAATGAGCAGTTCTTC	CASSYSTDGSYNEQFF
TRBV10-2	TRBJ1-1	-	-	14	TGCGCCAGCAGTGAGTCGTTAGCACCTAAGGGTGCTTTCTTT	CASSESLAPKGAFF
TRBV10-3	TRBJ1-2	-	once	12	TGTGCCACCTCGGGGGGCTTCTATGGCTACACCTTC	CATSGGFYGYTF
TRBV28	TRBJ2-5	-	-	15	TGTGCCAGCAGTGCCCTGCAGGGTTACCAAGAGACCCAGTACTTC	CASSALQGYQETQYF
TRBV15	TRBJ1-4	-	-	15	TGTGCCACCAGCAGACAGCTGACTCTGAATGAAAAACTGTTTTTT	CATSRQLTLNEKLFF
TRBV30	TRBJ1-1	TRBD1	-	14	TGTGCCTGGACCGGGACAGGGGAAAAATTTGAAGCTTTCTTT	CAWTGTGEKFEAFF
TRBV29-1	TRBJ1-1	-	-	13	TGCAGCGTTGAAGGAAGGTTCCACACTGAAGCTTTCTTT	CSVEGRFHTEAFF
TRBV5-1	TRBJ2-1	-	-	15	TGCGCCAGCAGCTTGGGGCTAGCCTCCTACAATGAGCAGTTCTTC	CASSLGLASYNEQFF
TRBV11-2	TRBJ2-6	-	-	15	TGTGCCAGCAGCTTAGAGGGGAATGGGGCCAACGTCCTGACTTTC	CASSLEGNGANVLTF
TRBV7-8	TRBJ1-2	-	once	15	TGTGCCAGCAGCCCCCGATCGCGGGAGAAAGAGGGCTACACCTTC	CASSPRSREKEGYTF
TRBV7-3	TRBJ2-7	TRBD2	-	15	TGTGCCAGCAGCTTAAAGGGCGGGAGGTACGGGGAGCAGTACTTC	CASSLKGGRYGEQYF
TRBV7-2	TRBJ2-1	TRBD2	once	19	TGTGCCAGCAGCTTAAGGTCTAGCGGGAGGGCCGCGTTATACAATGAGCAGTTCTTC	CASSLRSSGRAALYNEQFF
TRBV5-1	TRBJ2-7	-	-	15	TGCGCCAGCAGCGACCCAAAGGGCTGGGGGATCGAGCAGTACTTC	CASSDPKGWGIEQYF
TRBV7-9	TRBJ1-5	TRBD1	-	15	TGTGCCAGCAGCACATGGGACAGAACCCATCAGCCCCAGCATTTT	CASSTWDRTHQPQHF
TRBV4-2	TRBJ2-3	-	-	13	TGTGCCAGCAGCGGGCAGCTCACAGATACGCAGTATTTT	CASSGQLTDTQYF
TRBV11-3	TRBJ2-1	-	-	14	TGTGCCAGCAGCTTAGATGTCCGTTTCAATGAGCAGTTCTTC	CASSLDVRFNEQFF
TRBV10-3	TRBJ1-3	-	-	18	TGTGCCATCAGTGATCCGGGGAGAAGACCTAACTCTGGAAACACCATATATTTT	CAISDPGRRPNSGNTIYF
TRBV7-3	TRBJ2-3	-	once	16	TGTGCCAGCAGCTTGGCCGGGGCGGCTAGCACAGATACGCAGTATTTT	CASSLAGAASTDTQYF
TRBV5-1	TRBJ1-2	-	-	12	TGCGCCAGCAGCCTGGACAGCTATGGCTACACCTTC	CASSLDSYGYTF
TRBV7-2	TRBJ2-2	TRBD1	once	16	TGTGCCAGTAGAGGGGCCGGGACAGGAAACACCGGGGAGCTGTTTTTT	CASRGAGTGNTGELFF
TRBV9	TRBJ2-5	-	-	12	TGTGCCAGCAGCGTAGCTGAGGAGACCCAGTACTTC	CASSVAEETQYF
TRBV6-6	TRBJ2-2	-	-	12	TGTGCCAGCAGTTCCTTATTCGGGGAGCTGTTTTTT	CASSSLFGELFF
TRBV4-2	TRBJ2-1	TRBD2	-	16	TGTGCCAGCAGCACCCTAGCGGGGCACTCCTACAATGAGCAGTTCTTC	CASSTLAGHSYNEQFF